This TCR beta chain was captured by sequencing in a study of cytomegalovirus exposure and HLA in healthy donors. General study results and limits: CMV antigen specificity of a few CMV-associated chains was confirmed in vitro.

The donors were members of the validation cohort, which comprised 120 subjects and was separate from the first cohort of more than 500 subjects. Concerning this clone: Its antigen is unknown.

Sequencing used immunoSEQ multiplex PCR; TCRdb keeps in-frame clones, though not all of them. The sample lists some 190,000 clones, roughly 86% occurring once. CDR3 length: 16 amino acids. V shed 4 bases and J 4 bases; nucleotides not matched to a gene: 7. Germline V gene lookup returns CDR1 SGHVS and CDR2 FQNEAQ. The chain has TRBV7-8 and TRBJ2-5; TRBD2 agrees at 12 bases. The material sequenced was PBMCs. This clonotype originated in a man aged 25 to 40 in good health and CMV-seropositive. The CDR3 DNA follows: TGTGCCAGCAGCTCGGGGGCACTAGCGGGGGGAGAGACCCAGTACTTC. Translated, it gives CASSSGALAGGETQYF.